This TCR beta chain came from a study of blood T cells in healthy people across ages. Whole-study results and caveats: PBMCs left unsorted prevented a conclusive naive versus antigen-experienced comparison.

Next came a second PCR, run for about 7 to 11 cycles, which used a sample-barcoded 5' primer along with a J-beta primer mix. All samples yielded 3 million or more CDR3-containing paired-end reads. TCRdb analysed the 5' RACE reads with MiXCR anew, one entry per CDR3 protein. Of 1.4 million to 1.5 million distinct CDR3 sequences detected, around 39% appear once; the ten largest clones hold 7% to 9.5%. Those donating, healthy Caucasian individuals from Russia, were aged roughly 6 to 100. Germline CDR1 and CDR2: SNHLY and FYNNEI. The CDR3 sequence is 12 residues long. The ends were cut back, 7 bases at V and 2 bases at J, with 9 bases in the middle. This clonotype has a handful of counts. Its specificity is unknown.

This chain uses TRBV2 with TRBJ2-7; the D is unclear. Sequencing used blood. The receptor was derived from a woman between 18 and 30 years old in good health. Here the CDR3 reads CASKGAPYEQYF. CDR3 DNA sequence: TGTGCCAGCAAGGGCGCACCCTACGAGCAGTACTTC.